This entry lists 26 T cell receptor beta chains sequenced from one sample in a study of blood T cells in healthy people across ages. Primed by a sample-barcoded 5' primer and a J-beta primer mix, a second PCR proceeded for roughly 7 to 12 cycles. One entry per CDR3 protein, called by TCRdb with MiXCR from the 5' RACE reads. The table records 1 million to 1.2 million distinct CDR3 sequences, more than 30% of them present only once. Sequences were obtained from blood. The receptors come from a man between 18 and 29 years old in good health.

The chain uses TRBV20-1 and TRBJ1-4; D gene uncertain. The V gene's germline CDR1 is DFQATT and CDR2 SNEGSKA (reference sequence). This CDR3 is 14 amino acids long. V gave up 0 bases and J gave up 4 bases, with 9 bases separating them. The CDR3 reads CSARDSNLNEKLFF. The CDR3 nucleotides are TGCAGTGCTAGAGATTCAAACCTTAATGAAAAACTGTTTTTT.

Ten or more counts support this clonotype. The CDR3 DNA reads as TGCAGTGCTAGAGATCTTGAATCCTACGAGCAGTACTTC. Translation: CSARDLESYEQYF. This sequence joins TRBV20-1 and TRBJ2-7; D not resolved. The CDR3 extends over 13 amino acids. Trimming shortened V by 0 bases and J by 1 base, and 7 bases separated the two germline ends. CDR1 is DFQATT, CDR2 SNEGSKA, per germline (reference sequence).

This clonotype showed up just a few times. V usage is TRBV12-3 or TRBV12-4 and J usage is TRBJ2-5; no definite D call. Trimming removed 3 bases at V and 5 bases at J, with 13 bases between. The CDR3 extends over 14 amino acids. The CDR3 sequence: CASSLGRRTETQYF. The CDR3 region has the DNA TGTGCCAGCAGTTTGGGCAGGCGGACGGAGACCCAGTACTTC.

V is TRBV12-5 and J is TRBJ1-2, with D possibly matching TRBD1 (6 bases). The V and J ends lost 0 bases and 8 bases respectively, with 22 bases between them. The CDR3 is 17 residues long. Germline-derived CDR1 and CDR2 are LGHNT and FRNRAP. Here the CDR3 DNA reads TGTGCTAGTGGTTTGGTAAACCTACGGGACACCTCAAGGGGCTACACCTTC. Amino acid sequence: CASGLVNLRDTSRGYTF.

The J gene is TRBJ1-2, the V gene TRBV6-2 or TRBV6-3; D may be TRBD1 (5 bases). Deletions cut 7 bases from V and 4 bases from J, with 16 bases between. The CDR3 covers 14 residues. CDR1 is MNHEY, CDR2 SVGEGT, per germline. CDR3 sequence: CASTYPGLGYGYTF. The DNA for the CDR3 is TGTGCCAGCACCTATCCGGGACTGGGCTATGGCTACACCTTC.

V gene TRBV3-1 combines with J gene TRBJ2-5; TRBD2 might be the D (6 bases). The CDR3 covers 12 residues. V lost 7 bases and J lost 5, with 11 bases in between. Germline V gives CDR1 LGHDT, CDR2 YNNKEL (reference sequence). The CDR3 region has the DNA TGTGCCAGCACCTTCCGGGGGGAGACCCAGTACTTC. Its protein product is CASTFRGETQYF.

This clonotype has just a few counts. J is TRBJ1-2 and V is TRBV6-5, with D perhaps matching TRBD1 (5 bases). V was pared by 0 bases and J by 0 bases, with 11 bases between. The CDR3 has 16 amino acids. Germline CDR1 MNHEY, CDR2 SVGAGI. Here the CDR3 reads CASSYSWPGSNYGYTF. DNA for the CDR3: TGTGCCAGCAGTTACTCCTGGCCAGGGTCTAACTATGGCTACACCTTC.

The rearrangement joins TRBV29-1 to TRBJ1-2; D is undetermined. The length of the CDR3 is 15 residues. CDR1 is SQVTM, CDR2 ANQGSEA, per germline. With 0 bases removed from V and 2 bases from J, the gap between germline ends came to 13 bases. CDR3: CSVEDLGGMNYGYTF. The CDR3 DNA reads TGCAGCGTTGAAGATCTGGGCGGGATGAACTATGGCTACACCTTC.

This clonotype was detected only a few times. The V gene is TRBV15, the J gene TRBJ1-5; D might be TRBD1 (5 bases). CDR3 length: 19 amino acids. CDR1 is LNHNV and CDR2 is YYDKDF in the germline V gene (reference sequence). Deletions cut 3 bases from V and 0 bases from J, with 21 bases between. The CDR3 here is CATSSTRGRTVGSNQPQHF. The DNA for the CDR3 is TGTGCCACCAGCAGTACGAGGGGCCGGACGGTTGGTAGCAATCAGCCCCAGCATTTT.

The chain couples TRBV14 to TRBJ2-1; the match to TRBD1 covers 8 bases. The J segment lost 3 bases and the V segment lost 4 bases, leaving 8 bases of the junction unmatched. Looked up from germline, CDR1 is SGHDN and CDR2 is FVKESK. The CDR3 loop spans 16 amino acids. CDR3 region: CASSRTIGTGYNEQFF. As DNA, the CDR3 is TGTGCCAGCAGCCGAACAATCGGGACAGGCTACAATGAGCAGTTCTTC.

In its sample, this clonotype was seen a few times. CDR3 region: CASSPARQANYGYTF. The CDR3 nucleotides are TGCGCCAGCAGCCCCGCACGACAAGCTAACTATGGCTACACCTTC. The chain recombines TRBV5-1 with TRBJ1-2, with D uncertain. Germline-derived CDR1 and CDR2 are SGHRS and YFSETQ. The ends were cut back, 4 bases at V and 0 bases at J, with 13 bases in the middle. CDR3 size: 15 residues.

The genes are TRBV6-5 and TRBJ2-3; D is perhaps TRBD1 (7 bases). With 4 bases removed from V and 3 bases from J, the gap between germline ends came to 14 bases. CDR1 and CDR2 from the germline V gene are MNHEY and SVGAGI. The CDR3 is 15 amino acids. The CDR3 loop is CASSLEGALTDTQYF. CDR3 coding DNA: TGTGCCAGCAGTTTGGAGGGGGCTTTGACAGATACGCAGTATTTT.

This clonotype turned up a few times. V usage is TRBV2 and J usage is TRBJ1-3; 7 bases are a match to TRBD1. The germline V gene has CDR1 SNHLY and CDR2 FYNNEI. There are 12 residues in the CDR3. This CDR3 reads CASTGNLNTIYF. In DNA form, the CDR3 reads TGTGCGTCGACAGGGAACCTCAACACCATATATTTT. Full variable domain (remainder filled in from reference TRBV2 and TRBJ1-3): EPEVTQTPSHQVTQMGQEVILRCVPISNHLYFYWYRQILGQKVEFLVSFYNNEISEKSEIFDDQFSVERPDGSNFTLKIRSTKLEDSAMYFCASTGNLNTIYFGEGSWLTVV.

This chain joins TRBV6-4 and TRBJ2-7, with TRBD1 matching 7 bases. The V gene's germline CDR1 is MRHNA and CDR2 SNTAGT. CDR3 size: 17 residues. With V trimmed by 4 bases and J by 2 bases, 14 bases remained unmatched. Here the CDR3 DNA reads TGTGCCAGCAGTGTTGCCACCGGGACAGTGTCAACCTACGAGCAGTACTTC. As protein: CASSVATGTVSTYEQYF.

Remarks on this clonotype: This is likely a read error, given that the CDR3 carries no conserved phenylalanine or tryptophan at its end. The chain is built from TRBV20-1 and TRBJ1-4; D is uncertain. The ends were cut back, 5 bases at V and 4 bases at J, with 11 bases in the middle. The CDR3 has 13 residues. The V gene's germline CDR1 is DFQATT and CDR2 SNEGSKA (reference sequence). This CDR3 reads CSARRTFNEKLFI. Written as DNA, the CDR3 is TGCAGTGCTCGAAGGACCTTTAATGAAAAACTGTTTATT.

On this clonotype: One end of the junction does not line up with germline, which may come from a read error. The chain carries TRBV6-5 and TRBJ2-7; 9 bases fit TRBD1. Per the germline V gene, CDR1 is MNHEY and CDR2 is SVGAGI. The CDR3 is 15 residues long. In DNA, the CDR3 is TGTGCCAGCAGTCGTTCGCCGGGACAGGGATACGGGCAGTACTTC. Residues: CASSRSPGQGYGQYF.

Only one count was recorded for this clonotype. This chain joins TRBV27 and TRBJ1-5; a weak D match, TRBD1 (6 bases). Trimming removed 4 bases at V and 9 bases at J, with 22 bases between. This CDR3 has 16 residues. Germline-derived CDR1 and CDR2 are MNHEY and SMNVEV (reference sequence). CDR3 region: CASSSRGRGYHGPQHF. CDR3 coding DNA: TGTGCCAGCAGTTCACGGGGCAGGGGATACCACGGGCCCCAGCATTTT.

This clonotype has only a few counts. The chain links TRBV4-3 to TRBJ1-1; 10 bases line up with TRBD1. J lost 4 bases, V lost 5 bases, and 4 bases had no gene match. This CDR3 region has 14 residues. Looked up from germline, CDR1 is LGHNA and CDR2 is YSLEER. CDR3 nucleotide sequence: TGCGCCAGCAGCAGGGACAGGGGACCCACTGAAGCTTTCTTT. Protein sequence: CASSRDRGPTEAFF.

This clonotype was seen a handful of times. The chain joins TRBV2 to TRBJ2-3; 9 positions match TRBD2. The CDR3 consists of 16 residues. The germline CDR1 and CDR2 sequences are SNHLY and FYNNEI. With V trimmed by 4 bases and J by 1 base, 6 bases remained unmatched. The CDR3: CASSGSQRGGTDTQYF. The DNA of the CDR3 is TGTGCCAGCAGTGGGAGCCAGCGGGGGGGCACAGATACGCAGTATTTT.

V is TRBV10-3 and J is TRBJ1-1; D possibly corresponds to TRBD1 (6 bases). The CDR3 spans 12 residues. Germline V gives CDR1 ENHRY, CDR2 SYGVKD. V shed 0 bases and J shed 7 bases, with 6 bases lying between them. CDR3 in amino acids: CAISESDSEAFF. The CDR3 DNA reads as TGTGCCATCAGTGAGTCGGACAGTGAAGCTTTCTTT.

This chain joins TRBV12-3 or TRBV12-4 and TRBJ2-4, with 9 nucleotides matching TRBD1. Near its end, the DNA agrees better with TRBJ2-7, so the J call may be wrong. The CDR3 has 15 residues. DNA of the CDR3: TGTGCCAGCAGTTTGACCGGGACAGGGATCAACGAGCAGTACTTC. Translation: CASSLTGTGINEQYF.

The CDR3 DNA follows: TGCAGTGCCTCTCCGGGGTACCCTCGTCAAGAGACCCAGTACTTC. Residues: CSASPGYPRQETQYF. The rearrangement links TRBV20-1 to TRBJ2-5; weak D call: TRBD2 (5 bases). The length of the CDR3 is 15 residues. Trimming took 6 bases from V and 2 from J, leaving 19 bases between them. Germline V gene sequence: CDR1 DFQATT, CDR2 SNEGSKA (reference sequence).

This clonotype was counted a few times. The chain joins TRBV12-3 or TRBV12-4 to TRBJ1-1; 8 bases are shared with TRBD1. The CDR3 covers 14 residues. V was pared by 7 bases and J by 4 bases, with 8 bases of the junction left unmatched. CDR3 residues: CASIMTDRGTEAFF. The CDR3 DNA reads TGTGCCAGCATCATGACAGACAGGGGCACTGAAGCTTTCTTT.

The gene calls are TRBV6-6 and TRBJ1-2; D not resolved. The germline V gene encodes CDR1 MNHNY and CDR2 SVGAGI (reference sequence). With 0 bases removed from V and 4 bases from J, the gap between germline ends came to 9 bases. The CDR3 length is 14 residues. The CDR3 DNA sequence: TGTGCCAGCAGTTACTCGTCGACTTTCTATGGCTACACCTTC. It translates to CASSYSSTFYGYTF.

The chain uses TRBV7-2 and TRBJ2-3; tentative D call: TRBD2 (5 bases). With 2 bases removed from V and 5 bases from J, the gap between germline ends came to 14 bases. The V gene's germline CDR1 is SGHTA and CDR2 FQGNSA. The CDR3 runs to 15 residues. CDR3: CASSLPGFNVDTQYF. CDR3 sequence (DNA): TGTGCCAGCAGCTTACCGGGGTTTAATGTAGATACGCAGTATTTT.

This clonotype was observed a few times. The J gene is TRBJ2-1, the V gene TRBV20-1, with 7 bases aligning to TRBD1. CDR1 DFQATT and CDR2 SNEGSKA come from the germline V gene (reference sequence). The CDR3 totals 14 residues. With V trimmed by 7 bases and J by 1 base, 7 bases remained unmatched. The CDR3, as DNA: TGCAGTGTAAAAAACAGGGGATCCTACAATGAGCAGTTCTTC. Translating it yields CSVKNRGSYNEQFF.